The rows below give T cell receptor beta chains drawn from one sample of a study of cytomegalovirus exposure and HLA in healthy donors. Method: immunoSEQ multiplex PCR; TCRdb's copy keeps in-frame clones and lacks some. The sample has around 150,000 clones, 60% to 80% seen once; the top ten hold roughly 0.7%. Sequenced sample: PBMCs. These receptors came from a male donor in good health and CMV-seronegative. Each CDR3 is given with its conserved first and last residue. The order of the fields is CDR3 DNA, CDR3 protein, V gene, D gene, J gene, clone size. A D gene is named only where the DNA matches it firmly. Rows give clone size only sometimes, using once, few, many, or a class for an expanded clone.

CDR3 DNA: TGTGCCAGCAGGCAGAACAGGGGAGCGAACACCATATATTTT
CDR3 protein: CASRQNRGANTIYF
V gene: TRBV6-5
D gene: TRBD1
J gene: TRBJ1-3
clone size: NA

CDR3 DNA: TGTGCCATCAGTTCGACAGGGGAAAATCAGCCCCAGCATTTT
CDR3 protein: CAISSTGENQPQHF
V gene: TRBV10-3
D gene: TRBD1
J gene: TRBJ1-5
clone size: NA

CDR3 DNA: TGCAGCGTTGAAGATCAATCGAGGCAGCACTATGGCTACACCTTC
CDR3 protein: CSVEDQSRQHYGYTF
V gene: TRBV29-1
D gene: NA
J gene: TRBJ1-2
clone size: NA

CDR3 DNA: TGTGCCAGCAGTGACTCGACTAGCGGGGGTTTTGAGCAGTTCTTC
CDR3 protein: CASSDSTSGGFEQFF
V gene: TRBV6-4
D gene: TRBD2
J gene: TRBJ2-1
clone size: NA

CDR3 DNA: TGTGCCAGCAGCCCTGGGACAGGGGGCAGACCGATCTATGGCTACACCTTC
CDR3 protein: CASSPGTGGRPIYGYTF
V gene: TRBV14
D gene: TRBD1
J gene: TRBJ1-2
clone size: NA

CDR3 DNA: TGTGCCAGCAGCTCGACAGGGTGGGGCTATGGCTACACCTTC
CDR3 protein: CASSSTGWGYGYTF
V gene: TRBV5-6
D gene: TRBD1
J gene: TRBJ1-2
clone size: NA

CDR3 DNA: TGTGCCAGCAGTTTGAGCTATGGCTACACCTTC
CDR3 protein: CASSLSYGYTF
V gene: TRBV2
D gene: NA
J gene: TRBJ1-2
clone size: once

CDR3 DNA: TGCGCCAGCAGCCAAGTGGGACGGGGGGTTGGGGAAAAACTGTTTTTT
CDR3 protein: CASSQVGRGVGEKLFF
V gene: TRBV4-1
D gene: NA
J gene: TRBJ1-4
clone size: NA

CDR3 DNA: TGTGCCAGCAGCTTTACAGGGGACACTGAAGCTTTCTTT
CDR3 protein: CASSFTGDTEAFF
V gene: TRBV7-3
D gene: TRBD1
J gene: TRBJ1-1
clone size: few

CDR3 DNA: TGTGCCAGCAGCGACGACTCCTTAGCCAAAAACATTCAGTACTTC
CDR3 protein: CASSDDSLAKNIQYF
V gene: TRBV6-1
D gene: NA
J gene: TRBJ2-4
clone size: NA

CDR3 DNA: TGTGCCACCCGACTAGCGGGAGGGCCGGATACGCAGTATTTT
CDR3 protein: CATRLAGGPDTQYF
V gene: TRBV27
D gene: TRBD2
J gene: TRBJ2-3
clone size: few

CDR3 DNA: TGTGCCATCAGTGAAACTAGCGGGGGGGCAGATACGCAGTATTTT
CDR3 protein: CAISETSGGADTQYF
V gene: TRBV10-3
D gene: TRBD2
J gene: TRBJ2-3
clone size: NA

CDR3 DNA: TGTGCCAGCAGCTCACTAGCGGGGGGCCCGTATGAGCAGTTCTTC
CDR3 protein: CASSSLAGGPYEQFF
V gene: TRBV7-9
D gene: TRBD2
J gene: TRBJ2-1
clone size: NA

CDR3 DNA: TGTGCCAGCCGCACCCCGGGACAGGGCGCTGAAGCTTTCTTT
CDR3 protein: CASRTPGQGAEAFF
V gene: TRBV28
D gene: TRBD1
J gene: TRBJ1-1
clone size: NA

CDR3 DNA: TGTGCCAGTAGTATGGGATACCGGGACAGGGTTTTATTC
CDR3 protein: CASSMGYRDRVLF
V gene: TRBV19
D gene: TRBD1
J gene: TRBJ2-7
clone size: NA

CDR3 DNA: TGTGCCAGCTCTCGGGGACAGGGTATCGGGGAGCTGTTTTTT
CDR3 protein: CASSRGQGIGELFF
V gene: TRBV2
D gene: TRBD1
J gene: TRBJ2-2
clone size: NA

CDR3 DNA: TGCGCCAGCAGCCAGGCCACTAGCGGGAGGTCTTACGAGCAGTACTTC
CDR3 protein: CASSQATSGRSYEQYF
V gene: TRBV5-4
D gene: TRBD2
J gene: TRBJ2-7
clone size: NA

CDR3 DNA: TGTGCCAGCAGCACAAGGACAGGGGGCGAGCAGTACTTC
CDR3 protein: CASSTRTGGEQYF
V gene: TRBV7-9
D gene: TRBD1
J gene: TRBJ2-7
clone size: NA

CDR3 DNA: TGCAGCGCTCGGTGGGCAGGGGGCTACGAGCAGTACTTC
CDR3 protein: CSARWAGGYEQYF
V gene: TRBV29-1
D gene: TRBD1
J gene: TRBJ2-7
clone size: NA

CDR3 DNA: TGTGCCAGCAGCTTCCCGGGACTTGGTGGGGGCAATGAGCAGTTCTTC
CDR3 protein: CASSFPGLGGGNEQFF
V gene: TRBV7-9
D gene: NA
J gene: TRBJ2-1
clone size: NA

CDR3 DNA: TGTGCCAGCAGCTTCTCTAGCGGGGGGATGAACACCGGGGAGCTGTTTTTT
CDR3 protein: CASSFSSGGMNTGELFF
V gene: TRBV7-3
D gene: TRBD2
J gene: TRBJ2-2
clone size: NA

CDR3 DNA: TGTGCCAGCAGCGTAGTTTCCGGGACTAGCGCCACAGATACGCAGTATTTT
CDR3 protein: CASSVVSGTSATDTQYF
V gene: TRBV9
D gene: TRBD2
J gene: TRBJ2-3
clone size: NA

CDR3 DNA: TGTGCCAGCAGCCAAGTAACAGGGATGGTAACTGAAGCTTTCTTT
CDR3 protein: CASSQVTGMVTEAFF
V gene: TRBV4-2
D gene: NA
J gene: TRBJ1-1
clone size: NA

CDR3 DNA: TGTGCCAGCAGTGTTCAGGCCAGCTCTGGAAACACCATATATTTT
CDR3 protein: CASSVQASSGNTIYF
V gene: TRBV6-1
D gene: NA
J gene: TRBJ1-3
clone size: NA

CDR3 DNA: TGTGCCAGCAGCTTCGGACTAGCGGCCTTCAATGAGCAGTTCTTC
CDR3 protein: CASSFGLAAFNEQFF
V gene: TRBV7-3
D gene: TRBD2
J gene: TRBJ2-1
clone size: NA

CDR3 DNA: TGTGCCAGCAGCGTAGAACGGGAGGGCTTCACCGGGGAGCTGTTTTTT
CDR3 protein: CASSVEREGFTGELFF
V gene: TRBV9
D gene: TRBD2
J gene: TRBJ2-2
clone size: NA

CDR3 DNA: TGTGCCAGCAGTGAATATTCGGGACAGGAAATGAACTATGGCTACACCTTC
CDR3 protein: CASSEYSGQEMNYGYTF
V gene: TRBV25-1
D gene: TRBD1
J gene: TRBJ1-2
clone size: NA